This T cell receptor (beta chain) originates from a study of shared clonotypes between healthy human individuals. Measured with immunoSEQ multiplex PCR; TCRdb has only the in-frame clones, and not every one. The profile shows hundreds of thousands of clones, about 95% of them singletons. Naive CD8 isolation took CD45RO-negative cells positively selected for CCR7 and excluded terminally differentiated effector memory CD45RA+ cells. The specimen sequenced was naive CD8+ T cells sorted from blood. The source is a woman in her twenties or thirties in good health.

CDR3 DNA sequence: TGTGCCAGCAAGGACAGGGCACGGGAAAAACTGTTTTTT. Its protein product is CASKDRAREKLFF. This rearrangement joins TRBV2 to TRBJ1-4; 8 nucleotides line up with TRBD1. The trim removed 7 bases at V and 8 bases at J, leaving 6 bases unmatched. Germline V lookup: CDR1 SNHLY, CDR2 FYNNEI. The CDR3 has 13 amino acids.